The next 9 T cell receptor beta chains were all read from a single sample in a study of shared clonotypes between healthy human individuals. The assay was immunoSEQ multiplex PCR, and TCRdb's table has in-frame clones only and misses some. The data hold around 700,000 clones, with 72% observed a single time. The sequenced material came from memory CD4+ T cells sorted from blood. Subset described: CD45RA-negative fraction. The receptors derive from a woman in her 30s in good health.

There are many counts of this clone. The V call is TRBV7-2, the J call TRBJ2-5; D call uncertain. Germline V CDR1 and CDR2: SGHTA, FQGNSA. This CDR3 comprises 14 residues. V was pared by 6 bases and J by 4 bases, with 15 bases between. As DNA, the CDR3 is TGTGCCAGCAGTTCCTACATTAGTCGAGAGACCCAGTACTTC. It is translated as CASSSYISRETQYF.

V gene TRBV2 combines with J gene TRBJ2-5; D unclear. The germline V and J ends were trimmed by 6 bases and 2 bases, with 10 bases remaining between them. CDR3 size: 13 residues. Germline V CDR1 and CDR2: SNHLY, FYNNEI. CDR3 sequence: CASSQTLQETQYF. The CDR3 nucleotides are TGTGCCAGCAGCCAGACATTGCAAGAGACCCAGTACTTC.

V and J are TRBV6-6 and TRBJ2-1, with D maybe TRBD2 (5 bases). Looked up from germline, CDR1 is MNHNY and CDR2 is SVGAGI (reference sequence). CDR3 size: 16 residues. Trimming shortened V by 6 bases and J by 0 bases, and 15 bases separated the two germline ends. For the CDR3, the DNA is TGTGCCAGCAGAGACTACTCACCTTACTCCTACAATGAGCAGTTCTTC. This translates into CASRDYSPYSYNEQFF.

The chain employs TRBV19 and TRBJ1-1; perhaps TRBD1 as D (5 bases). The CDR3 consists of 12 residues. The V end lost 3 bases, the J end lost 5 bases, and 7 bases lay between the germline ends. Germline CDR1 LNHDA, CDR2 SQIVND (reference sequence). The CDR3 nucleotides read TGTGCCAGTAGTATCCGGGGGACTGAAGCTTTCTTT. As protein: CASSIRGTEAFF.

This clone was detected once. The V gene is TRBV10-1, the J gene TRBJ2-2; 14 nucleotides match TRBD2. Germline V CDR1 and CDR2: WNHNN, SYGVQD (reference sequence). The CDR3 runs to 19 residues. J lost 8 bases, V lost 5 bases, and 16 bases had no gene match. Here the CDR3 reads CASSPRGLAGAGAPGELFF. DNA for the CDR3: TGCGCCAGCAGTCCTAGGGGACTAGCGGGAGCTGGGGCGCCGGGGGAGCTGTTTTTT.

Regarding this clone: In the same sample, other DNA sequences code for this CDR3. This chain uses TRBV12-5 with TRBJ2-2; D perhaps matches TRBD2 (5 bases). V was clipped by 0 bases and J by 0 bases, with 8 bases between them. CDR1 is LGHNT, CDR2 FRNRAP, per germline. This CDR3 is 16 amino acids long. The CDR3 loop reads CASGLVLGANTGELFF. The CDR3 bases are TGTGCTAGTGGTTTGGTACTAGGCGCGAACACCGGGGAGCTGTTTTTT.

A single count supports this clone. This chain connects TRBV18 to TRBJ2-2; no definite D call. The CDR3 is 17 amino acids. The V gene lost 0 bases and the J gene lost 1 base, with 12 bases spanning the gap. Germline assignment: CDR1 KGHSH and CDR2 LQKENI. The CDR3 spells CASSPPTIAGNTGELFF. The CDR3 DNA follows: TGTGCCAGCTCACCACCGACGATTGCAGGGAACACCGGGGAGCTGTTTTTT.

The chain carries TRBV4-2 and TRBJ2-2, with D unresolved. Trimming took off 0 bases at V and 1 base at J, with 12 bases between the two ends. This CDR3 is 17 amino acids long. Germline CDR1 reads LGHNA; CDR2 reads YNFKEQ. This chain's CDR3 is CASSQEGGGWNTGELFF. The DNA for the CDR3 is TGTGCCAGCAGCCAAGAGGGCGGTGGATGGAACACCGGGGAGCTGTTTTTT.

This clone has a single count. This chain connects TRBV7-8 to TRBJ1-1, with a possible D match to TRBD1 (6 bases). Trimming removed 1 base from V and 5 bases from J, with 17 bases in between. The CDR3 spans 16 residues. Germline CDR1 reads SGHVS; CDR2 reads FQNEAQ. The CDR3 here is CASSLVGGAMLTEAFF. CDR3 DNA: TGTGCCAGCAGCTTAGTTGGGGGGGCGATGTTAACTGAAGCTTTCTTT.